This T cell receptor beta chain was recovered during a study of tumor-infiltrating lymphocytes in primary liver carcinoma. From approximately 20-30 mg of unsorted bulk tissue, DNA and RNA were co-extracted together. Germline V gives CDR1 MNHEY, CDR2 SVGAGI. Trimming took off 6 bases at V and 4 bases at J, with 22 bases between the two ends. The CDR3 consists of 16 residues. Constant-region priming of 500 to 550 ng total RNA yielded TCR beta cDNA. Library construction for TCR beta comprised three nested multiplex PCR rounds performed with slightly modified ARM-PCR. Running 9 to 10 cycles apiece, the first two PCR rounds relied on TRBV1-TRBV30 forward primers together with a C-beta reverse primer. TCRdb processed the multiplex PCR reads anew with MiXCR; each CDR3 protein has one entry. The table lists almost 45,000 distinct CDR3 sequences, approximately 82% of them singletons, with 35% to 45% in the top ten.

The sample taken for sequencing was tumor-adjacent normal liver tissue. This chain connects TRBV6-5 to TRBJ2-7; D might be TRBD1 (5 bases). The sequence derives from a woman aged 30 to 39 with primary liver carcinoma and hepatitis B virus infection. CDR3 in DNA: TGTGCCAGCAGCGGGTCTGACAGACCCCCGGGTTACGAGCAGTACTTC. Translation: CASSGSDRPPGYEQYF.